The 23 T cell receptor beta chains listed next were all sequenced from one sample in a study of T-cell memory formation after mild COVID-19. In TCRdb, the 5' RACE reads were re-called with MiXCR into one record per CDR3 protein. The sample lists 350,000 to 400,000 distinct CDR3 sequences; approximately 21% were seen once. Input material: PBMCs or a T cell subset sorted from them (not recorded which). These receptors were obtained from an adult woman who had mild COVID-19 (a few samples of this study predate the infection). Cell type and time point are not known.

Only a few counts were recorded for this clonotype. The chain uses TRBV4-1 and TRBJ2-7; D remains ambiguous. This CDR3 has 16 amino acids. Deletions cut 0 bases from V and 1 base from J, with 13 bases between. Germline assignment: CDR1 MGHRA and CDR2 YSYEKL. This CDR3 is CASSQDLAVPSYEQYF. Here the CDR3 DNA reads TGCGCCAGCAGCCAAGATCTGGCGGTCCCTTCCTACGAGCAGTACTTC.

J is TRBJ2-4 and V is TRBV4-3; D is unclear. CDR3 length: 15 residues. The germline V gene has CDR1 LGHNA and CDR2 YSLEER. Trimming left V 0 bases short and J 0 bases short, with 6 bases between. The CDR3 loop is CASSQDRLAKNIQYF. CDR3 bases: TGCGCCAGCAGCCAAGATCGACTAGCCAAAAACATTCAGTACTTC.

J is TRBJ2-7 and V is TRBV20-1; 10 positions match TRBD2. The CDR3 runs to 14 residues. The ends lost 2 bases at V and 1 base at J; junction bases unmatched: 2. Germline CDR1 is DFQATT and CDR2 is SNEGSKA (reference sequence). Here the CDR3 reads CSARKLAGSYEQYF. CDR3 DNA: TGCAGTGCTAGAAAACTAGCGGGATCCTACGAGCAGTACTTC.

This clonotype was seen ten or more times. The chain links TRBV7-8 to TRBJ2-4, with D maybe TRBD2 (6 bases). The CDR3 runs to 15 residues. V lost 2 bases and J lost 0, with 8 bases in between. In germline, CDR1 is SGHVS, CDR2 FQNEAQ. CDR3 sequence (DNA): TGTGCCAGCAGCTTACGCGGGATAGCCAAAAACATTCAGTACTTC. Its protein product is CASSLRGIAKNIQYF.

V usage is TRBV7-2 and J usage is TRBJ1-1, with 7 bases matching TRBD1. J was trimmed by 3 bases and V by 4 bases; bases with no gene match: 11. Per the germline V gene, CDR1 is SGHTA and CDR2 is FQGNSA. The length of the CDR3 is 16 residues. Written as DNA, the CDR3 is TGTGCCAGCAGCTCTCCACCCCCCGGGACAGACACTGAAGCTTTCTTT. This translates into CASSSPPPGTDTEAFF.

There are a few counts of this clonotype. This chain joins TRBV5-6 and TRBJ2-1, with TRBD1 as a possible D gene (6 bases). Germline assignment: CDR1 SGHDT and CDR2 YYEEEE. CDR3 length: 16 residues. Trimming took off 4 bases at V and 6 bases at J, with 20 bases between the two ends. The CDR3, as DNA: TGTGCCAGCAGCAGATCCGGGACACATAAAGCCAATGAGCAGTTCTTC. As protein: CASSRSGTHKANEQFF. Complete variable domain (other parts from reference TRBV5-6 and TRBJ2-1): DAGVTQSPTHLIKTRGQQVTLRCSPKSGHDTVSWYQQALGQGPQFIFQYYEEEERQRGNFPDRFSGHQFPNYSSELNVNALLLGDSALYLCASSRSGTHKANEQFFGPGTRLTVL.

A few counts support this clonotype. J is TRBJ2-1 and V is TRBV7-2; maybe TRBD1 (5 bases). The CDR3 is 15 amino acids. The V and J ends lost 1 base and 8 bases respectively, with 15 bases between them. Germline values: CDR1 SGHTA, CDR2 FQGNSA. This CDR3 is CASSLGGAYLDEQFF. Here the CDR3 DNA reads TGTGCCAGCAGCTTAGGGGGCGCTTATCTGGATGAGCAGTTCTTC.

V is TRBV5-1 and J is TRBJ1-5; 8 bases map to TRBD1. The junction had 12 bases not matched to a gene; V was cut back by 7 bases and J by 6 bases. Looked up from germline, CDR1 is SGHRS and CDR2 is YFSETQ. The CDR3 extends over 15 amino acids. CDR3 nucleotides: TGCGCCAGCGCCTCGACAGGGGCGAGAGGTCAGCCCCAGCATTTT. This encodes CASASTGARGQPQHF.

The chain employs TRBV10-3 and TRBJ2-3, with 7 bases identical to TRBD2. Per the germline V gene, CDR1 is ENHRY and CDR2 is SYGVKD. V lost 9 bases and J lost 4; bases outside the gene matches: 7. The length of the CDR3 is 13 residues. The CDR3, as DNA: TGTGCCATTGGCGGGAGTTTGGCAGATACGCAGTATTTT. This translates into CAIGGSLADTQYF.

The table lists this clonotype with a few counts. CDR3 amino acids: CASSLSSPGDTEAFF. Here the CDR3 DNA reads TGCGCCAGCAGCTTATCTTCGCCAGGGGACACTGAAGCTTTCTTT. The chain is built from TRBV5-1 and TRBJ1-1; TRBD1 is a possible D gene (6 bases). Germline CDR1 is SGHRS and CDR2 is YFSETQ. This CDR3 contains 15 residues. V was cut by 2 bases and J by 3 bases, with 14 bases left in between.

V usage is TRBV12-3 or TRBV12-4 and J usage is TRBJ1-2; 10 nucleotides agree with TRBD1. V lost 8 bases and J lost 8; bases outside the gene matches: 8. CDR3 length: 13 residues. CDR3 sequence (DNA): TGTGCCAGCGTACCCGGGACAGGGGTCGGCTACACCTTC. This gives the protein CASVPGTGVGYTF.

In its sample, this clonotype was seen a few times. This chain links TRBV7-3 with TRBJ2-3; D remains unclear. Germline V CDR1 and CDR2: SGHTA, FQGTGA. The CDR3 totals 15 residues. V lost 5 bases and J lost 1, with 13 bases in between. The CDR3 coding sequence is TGTGCCAGCAGCCCCAGAGGCCGCGGCACAGATACGCAGTATTTT. Protein: CASSPRGRGTDTQYF.

V is TRBV19 and J is TRBJ1-1; unclear D gene. This CDR3 is 11 amino acids long. Germline V gene lookup returns CDR1 LNHDA and CDR2 SQIVND (reference sequence). The V gene lost 8 bases and the J gene lost 3 bases, with 7 bases spanning the gap. CDR3 in amino acids: CASARHTEAFF. CDR3 bases: TGTGCCAGTGCCCGTCACACTGAAGCTTTCTTT.

The chain recombines TRBV5-1 with TRBJ1-1; no clear D gene. CDR1 SGHRS and CDR2 YFSETQ come from the germline V gene. Trimming removed 4 bases from V and 1 base from J, with 14 bases in between. This CDR3 is built from 15 residues. The CDR3 spells CASSRGDGENTEAFF. CDR3 coding DNA: TGCGCCAGCAGCCGCGGGGATGGGGAGAACACTGAAGCTTTCTTT. Complete variable domain (other parts from reference TRBV5-1 and TRBJ1-1): KAGVTQTPRYLIKTRGQQVTLSCSPISGHRSVSWYQQTPGQGLQFLFEYFSETQRNKGNFPGRFSGRQFSNSRSEMNVSTLELGDSALYLCASSRGDGENTEAFFGQGTRLTVV.

V gene TRBV12-3 or TRBV12-4 combines with J gene TRBJ2-7; D may match TRBD1 or TRBD2 (5 bases each). The CDR3 has 14 amino acids. Between the trimmed V and J ends, which lost 3 bases and 2 bases, there was a span of 11 bases. CDR3 protein: CASSFRDGTYEQYF. CDR3 coding DNA: TGTGCCAGCAGTTTCCGGGACGGAACCTACGAGCAGTACTTC.

This clonotype was counted once. The chain uses TRBV12-3 or TRBV12-4 and TRBJ2-1, with no clear D. This CDR3 contains 12 residues. The V and J ends lost 3 bases and 13 bases respectively, with 13 bases between them. CDR3 region: CASSFSARNQFF. CDR3 sequence (DNA): TGTGCCAGCAGTTTTTCTGCGAGGAACCAGTTCTTC.

This clonotype was detected many times. The chain recombines TRBV20-1 with TRBJ2-7; D is ambiguous. The CDR3 has 11 residues. CDR1 and CDR2 from the germline V gene are DFQATT and SNEGSKA (reference sequence). The V end was cut by 3 bases, the J end by 3 bases, with 6 bases between. For the CDR3, the DNA is TGCAGTGCTAGCAAGCACTACGAGCAGTACTTC. Translating gives CSASKHYEQYF.

This clonotype was detected only a few times. This chain uses TRBV4-1 with TRBJ2-7; TRBD1 matches 9 bases. The CDR3 is 16 amino acids. V lost 0 bases, J lost 0 bases, and 3 bases stayed unmatched. Germline CDR1 and CDR2: MGHRA and YSYEKL. The DNA for the CDR3 is TGCGCCAGCAGCCAAGATCCGGGACAGGGCTCCTACGAGCAGTACTTC. This encodes CASSQDPGQGSYEQYF.

This clonotype has only a few counts. The chain carries TRBV27 and TRBJ2-1, with TRBD2 identical over 8 bases. This CDR3 has 16 amino acids. Germline V gives CDR1 MNHEY, CDR2 SMNVEV (reference sequence). V lost 7 bases to trimming and J lost 3 bases; unmatched junction nucleotides: 11. The CDR3 DNA reads as TGTGCCAGCACCTCGGCGGGAGGAGGGAACTACAATGAGCAGTTCTTC. Its protein product is CASTSAGGGNYNEQFF.

This clonotype appeared a few times. The chain couples TRBV6-2 or TRBV6-3 to TRBJ2-6; D is possibly TRBD2 (5 bases). Germline CDR1 is MNHEY and CDR2 is SVGEGT. The CDR3 has 14 residues. Trimming stripped 7 bases from V and 2 bases from J, with 9 bases between. The CDR3 coding sequence is TGTGCCAGCATCCGAGCGGCTGGGGCCAACGTCCTGACTTTC. It specifies CASIRAAGANVLTF.

This clonotype was counted between two and nine times. The V call is TRBV4-1, the J call TRBJ2-4, with D possibly being TRBD1 (5 bases). Deletions cut 1 base from V and 1 base from J, with 8 bases between. CDR3 size: 15 residues. In germline, CDR1 is MGHRA, CDR2 YSYEKL. In DNA form, the CDR3 reads TGCGCCAGCAGCCAAGCAGGGTCCGCCAAAAACATTCAGTACTTC. Protein product: CASSQAGSAKNIQYF.

V is TRBV27 and J is TRBJ2-7; D gene uncertain. CDR3 length: 16 amino acids. Trimming shortened V by 6 bases and J by 0 bases, and 18 bases separated the two germline ends. Germline V gene data show CDR1 as MNHEY and CDR2 as SMNVEV (reference sequence). In DNA, the CDR3 is TGTGCCAGCAGCACTACTAAAGAGAGGAGCTCCTACGAGCAGTACTTC. Its protein is CASSTTKERSSYEQYF.

This chain links TRBV19 with TRBJ2-1, with 8 bases identical to TRBD2. Trimming removed 4 bases from V and 7 bases from J; junction bases left unmatched: 12. CDR1 is LNHDA and CDR2 is SQIVND in the germline V gene (reference sequence). The CDR3 consists of 16 residues. The CDR3 protein is CASSTTGAGGRNEQFF. The CDR3, as DNA: TGTGCCAGTAGTACAACCGGGGCGGGAGGAAGGAATGAGCAGTTCTTC.